Here is one T cell receptor (beta chain) with its context. The repertoire was sequenced with immunoSEQ multiplex PCR; TCRdb's copy has only in-frame clones and lacks some. The sample consists of fewer than 80,000 clones, 94% of them appearing once. The source of the sample is a study of T cell changes during pregnancy in multiple sclerosis. The length of the CDR3 is 15 residues. Looked up from germline, CDR1 is SNHLY and CDR2 is FYNNEI. Trimming at V came to 10 bases and at J to 7 bases, leaving 13 bases not matched to a gene. The source of this sequence is a female donor with multiple sclerosis, enrolled in a pregnancy study. Source: CD4+ T cells from peripheral blood mononuclear cells, taken after pregnancy. V is TRBV2 and J is TRBJ2-3, with 11 bases that match TRBD2. CDR3: CATDPGTSGFHTQYF. The CDR3 DNA sequence: TGTGCCACCGACCCCGGGACTAGCGGCTTCCATACGCAGTATTTT.